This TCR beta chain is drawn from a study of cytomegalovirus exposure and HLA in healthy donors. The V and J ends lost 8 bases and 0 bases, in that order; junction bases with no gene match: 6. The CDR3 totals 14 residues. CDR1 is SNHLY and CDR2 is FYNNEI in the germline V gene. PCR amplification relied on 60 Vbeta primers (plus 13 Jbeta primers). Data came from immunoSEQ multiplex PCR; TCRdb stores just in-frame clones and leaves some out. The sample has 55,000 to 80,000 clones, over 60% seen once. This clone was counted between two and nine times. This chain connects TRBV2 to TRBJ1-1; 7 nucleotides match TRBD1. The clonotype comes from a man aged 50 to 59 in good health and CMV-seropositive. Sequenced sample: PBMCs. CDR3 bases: TGTGCCAGCGTTAGGACAGGCATGAACACTGAAGCTTTCTTT. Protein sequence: CASVRTGMNTEAFF.